This is a list of T cell receptor beta chains from one sample in a study of T cells in Graves' hyperthyroidism and ophthalmopathy. TCRdb fed the multiplex PCR reads into MiXCR, producing one record per CDR3 protein. The sample yields 190,000 or so distinct CDR3 sequences, about 17% seen once. The sample was blood. The receptors were gathered from a man in his forties with Graves' hyperthyroidism. CDR3s include the opening cysteine and the closing phenylalanine or tryptophan. D genes are given only for firm matches. Where a row states a size, it is once, few, many or the class of an expanded clone; other rows omit it.

J gene: TRBJ2-1
clone size: many
V gene: TRBV9
D gene: .
CDR3 length: 14
CDR3 DNA: TGTGCCAGCAGCATACTGACCGGGTCCAATGAGCAGTTCTTC
CDR3 protein: CASSILTGSNEQFF

J gene: TRBJ2-1
clone size: many
V gene: TRBV20-1
D gene: .
CDR3 length: 11
CDR3 DNA: TGCAGTGCTAGAAAGGGGACTGAGCAGTTCTTC
CDR3 protein: CSARKGTEQFF

J gene: TRBJ2-5
clone size: .
V gene: TRBV5-4
D gene: .
CDR3 length: 15
CDR3 DNA: TGTGCCAGCAGCTTGGATTGGGCAGAGTCTGAGACCCAGTACTTC
CDR3 protein: CASSLDWAESETQYF

J gene: TRBJ2-1
clone size: many
V gene: TRBV11-2
D gene: TRBD2
CDR3 length: 14
CDR3 DNA: TGTGCCAGCAGCCAACTAGCGGGGGCCTATGAGCAGTTCTTC
CDR3 protein: CASSQLAGAYEQFF

J gene: TRBJ1-2
clone size: few
V gene: TRBV15
D gene: TRBD1
CDR3 length: 14
CDR3 DNA: TGTGCCACCAGTGCCGGGACAGCCCGTGGTGGCTACACCTTC
CDR3 protein: CATSAGTARGGYTF

J gene: TRBJ2-7
clone size: few
V gene: TRBV6-5
D gene: .
CDR3 length: 15
CDR3 DNA: TGTGCCAGCAGTTACTCTGGGGGGAGAACCTACGAGCAGTACTTC
CDR3 protein: CASSYSGGRTYEQYF

J gene: TRBJ2-1
clone size: many
V gene: TRBV7-9
D gene: TRBD2
CDR3 length: 16
CDR3 DNA: TGTGCCAGCAGCTTAGCGGGACTAGCGGGGGGCCCGGAGCAGTTCTTC
CDR3 protein: CASSLAGLAGGPEQFF

J gene: TRBJ2-3
clone size: many
V gene: TRBV29-1
D gene: TRBD2
CDR3 length: 14
CDR3 DNA: TGCAGCGGCCAACTAGCGGGGGGGCCAGATACGCAGTATTTT
CDR3 protein: CSGQLAGGPDTQYF

J gene: TRBJ2-1
clone size: many
V gene: TRBV6-2/TRBV6-3
D gene: TRBD2
CDR3 length: 17
CDR3 DNA: TGTGCCAGCAGTTACTCTCCCGCTAGCGGGGTTTATGATGAGCAGTTCTTC
CDR3 protein: CASSYSPASGVYDEQFF

J gene: TRBJ1-1
clone size: few
V gene: TRBV18
D gene: TRBD1
CDR3 length: 14
CDR3 DNA: TGTGCCAGCCCACCACAGGGGGGTAACACTGAAGCTTTCTTT
CDR3 protein: CASPPQGGNTEAFF

J gene: TRBJ2-1
clone size: many
V gene: TRBV11-2
D gene: TRBD1
CDR3 length: 15
CDR3 DNA: TGTGCCAGCAGCTCAAGGCAGGGGGCAGATAATGAGCAGTTCTTC
CDR3 protein: CASSSRQGADNEQFF

J gene: TRBJ2-5
clone size: many
V gene: TRBV2
D gene: .
CDR3 length: 13
CDR3 DNA: TGTGCCAGCAGTGAAAACAGGGAGGGGACCCAGTACTTC
CDR3 protein: CASSENREGTQYF

J gene: TRBJ2-1
clone size: many
V gene: TRBV11-3
D gene: .
CDR3 length: 13
CDR3 DNA: TGTGCCAGCAGCACCCGGTCCGGTTGGGAGCAGTTCTTC
CDR3 protein: CASSTRSGWEQFF

J gene: TRBJ1-5
clone size: few
V gene: TRBV15
D gene: .
CDR3 length: 17
CDR3 DNA: TGTGCCACCAGCAGAGTTCGGAACAGGGTGAGCAATCAGCCCCAGCATTTT
CDR3 protein: CATSRVRNRVSNQPQHF

J gene: TRBJ2-7
clone size: many
V gene: TRBV28
D gene: TRBD1
CDR3 length: 15
CDR3 DNA: TGTGCCAGCAGCCCCGGGACAGGGGTTGCCTACGAGCAGTACTTC
CDR3 protein: CASSPGTGVAYEQYF

J gene: TRBJ1-2
clone size: many
V gene: TRBV20-1
D gene: TRBD1
CDR3 length: 13
CDR3 DNA: TGCAGTGCTAGAGAAGACAGGGCCTATGGCTACACCTTC
CDR3 protein: CSAREDRAYGYTF

J gene: TRBJ2-7
clone size: few
V gene: TRBV7-9
D gene: TRBD1
CDR3 length: 16
CDR3 DNA: TGTGCCTGCAGCACCTCCCCGGGACAGGGTGGTAAGGAGCAGTACTTC
CDR3 protein: CACSTSPGQGGKEQYF

J gene: TRBJ1-1
clone size: many
V gene: TRBV7-2
D gene: .
CDR3 length: 11
CDR3 DNA: TGTGCCAGCAGGGATTACACTGAAGCTTTCTTT
CDR3 protein: CASRDYTEAFF

J gene: TRBJ2-3
clone size: many
V gene: TRBV7-2
D gene: .
CDR3 length: 12
CDR3 DNA: TGTGCCAGCAGCTTAAGGCTAGATACGCAGTATTTT
CDR3 protein: CASSLRLDTQYF

J gene: TRBJ2-1
clone size: many
V gene: TRBV7-3
D gene: TRBD1
CDR3 length: 14
CDR3 DNA: TGTGCCAGCAGCTTTTCCGGGACAGGGTCTGAGCAGTTCTTC
CDR3 protein: CASSFSGTGSEQFF

J gene: TRBJ1-1
clone size: .
V gene: TRBV5-1
D gene: TRBD1
CDR3 length: 13
CDR3 DNA: TGCGCCAGCAGCTTGACAGGGGAAACTGAAGCTTTCTTT
CDR3 protein: CASSLTGETEAFF

J gene: TRBJ1-2
clone size: many
V gene: TRBV20-1
D gene: .
CDR3 length: 12
CDR3 DNA: TGCAGTGCTAGAAAGGTAGAGGCCGGCTACACCTTC
CDR3 protein: CSARKVEAGYTF

J gene: TRBJ2-1
clone size: many
V gene: TRBV6-2/TRBV6-3
D gene: .
CDR3 length: 13
CDR3 DNA: TGTGCCAGCAGGCGGACAGCCTACAATGAGCAGTTCTTC
CDR3 protein: CASRRTAYNEQFF

J gene: TRBJ2-5
clone size: .
V gene: TRBV7-6
D gene: .
CDR3 length: 16
CDR3 DNA: TGTGCCAGCAGCTTAACGGAGGCTGTCGGCGGGGAGACCCAGTACTTC
CDR3 protein: CASSLTEAVGGETQYF

J gene: TRBJ1-5
clone size: few
V gene: TRBV2
D gene: .
CDR3 length: 16
CDR3 DNA: TGTGCCAGCAGTGCGAGTTCGGGGGTTGGCAATCAGCCCCAGCATTTT
CDR3 protein: CASSASSGVGNQPQHF

J gene: TRBJ2-1
clone size: .
V gene: TRBV19
D gene: TRBD2
CDR3 length: 17
CDR3 DNA: TGTGCCAGTAGTAGCCTTCAAAAGCGGGGGAGATACAATGAGCAGTTCTTC
CDR3 protein: CASSSLQKRGRYNEQFF

J gene: TRBJ1-2
clone size: .
V gene: TRBV7-9
D gene: TRBD1
CDR3 length: 17
CDR3 DNA: TGTGCCAGCAGTTCCAAAAAGATCGGACAGGGGGTGGTAGGCTACACCTTC
CDR3 protein: CASSSKKIGQGVVGYTF

J gene: TRBJ1-4
clone size: many
V gene: TRBV28
D gene: TRBD1
CDR3 length: 15
CDR3 DNA: TGTGCCAGCAACACCCTACAGGGGGCGGGTGAAAAACTGTTTTTT
CDR3 protein: CASNTLQGAGEKLFF

J gene: TRBJ1-5
clone size: few
V gene: TRBV6-1
D gene: TRBD1
CDR3 length: 12
CDR3 DNA: TGTGCCAGCAGGACAGGGAATCAGCCCCAGCATTTT
CDR3 protein: CASRTGNQPQHF

J gene: TRBJ2-5
clone size: .
V gene: TRBV4-1
D gene: TRBD2
CDR3 length: 16
CDR3 DNA: TGCGCCAGCAGCCAGCGGGAAGCGGGGGGCCAAGAGACCCAGTACTTC
CDR3 protein: CASSQREAGGQETQYF

J gene: TRBJ1-5
clone size: .
V gene: TRBV19
D gene: TRBD1
CDR3 length: 15
CDR3 DNA: TGTGCCAGTACCCCGACAGGGTGGGGCAATCAGCCCCAGCATTTT
CDR3 protein: CASTPTGWGNQPQHF

J gene: TRBJ2-1
clone size: few
V gene: TRBV27
D gene: TRBD2
CDR3 length: 14
CDR3 DNA: TGTGCCAGCAGTGAGGGGGGTCGGGGGGGCGAGCAGTTCTTC
CDR3 protein: CASSEGGRGGEQFF

J gene: TRBJ2-1
clone size: .
V gene: TRBV18
D gene: .
CDR3 length: 13
CDR3 DNA: TGTGCCAGCTCACCACCGTCGGGCGTCCCACAGTTCTTC
CDR3 protein: CASSPPSGVPQFF

J gene: TRBJ2-7
clone size: .
V gene: TRBV6-2/TRBV6-3
D gene: TRBD1
CDR3 length: 14
CDR3 DNA: TGTGCCAGCAGGTCGGGACAGGGGGTATACGAGCAGTACTTC
CDR3 protein: CASRSGQGVYEQYF

J gene: TRBJ1-6
clone size: many
V gene: TRBV30
D gene: .
CDR3 length: 17
CDR3 DNA: TGTGCCTGGAGTGCCATCGACGGTCACTCCTATAATTCACCCCTCCACTTT
CDR3 protein: CAWSAIDGHSYNSPLHF

J gene: TRBJ1-2
clone size: few
V gene: TRBV5-5
D gene: TRBD1
CDR3 length: 14
CDR3 DNA: TGTGCCAGCAGACCATCGACAGGGGACTATGGCTACACCTTC
CDR3 protein: CASRPSTGDYGYTF

J gene: TRBJ1-5
clone size: many
V gene: TRBV15
D gene: .
CDR3 length: 16
CDR3 DNA: TGTGCCACCAGCAGAGATAGGCGGTATAGCAATCAGCCCCAGCATTTT
CDR3 protein: CATSRDRRYSNQPQHF

J gene: TRBJ1-3
clone size: few
V gene: TRBV6-2/TRBV6-3
D gene: .
CDR3 length: 11
CDR3 DNA: TGTGCGACTGGCTCTGGAAACACCATATATTTT
CDR3 protein: CATGSGNTIYF

J gene: TRBJ2-7
clone size: many
V gene: TRBV6-1
D gene: .
CDR3 length: 11
CDR3 DNA: TGTGCCAGCGCCGAAACCTACGAGCAGTACTTC
CDR3 protein: CASAETYEQYF

J gene: TRBJ1-2
clone size: many
V gene: TRBV5-1
D gene: .
CDR3 length: 15
CDR3 DNA: TGCGCCAGCAGCTTGGCCCCAGGGGACGGCCATGGCTACACCTTC
CDR3 protein: CASSLAPGDGHGYTF

J gene: TRBJ2-3
clone size: many
V gene: TRBV7-2
D gene: .
CDR3 length: 16
CDR3 DNA: TGTGCCAGCAGCTTCAGTTGGGGGCGAAGCACAGATACGCAGTATTTT
CDR3 protein: CASSFSWGRSTDTQYF

J gene: TRBJ1-6
clone size: .
V gene: TRBV15
D gene: .
CDR3 length: 13
CDR3 DNA: TGTGCCACCGCGGCGGCAGTTGATTCACCCCTCCACTTT
CDR3 protein: CATAAAVDSPLHF

J gene: TRBJ1-5
clone size: many
V gene: TRBV11-2
D gene: .
CDR3 length: 13
CDR3 DNA: TGTGCCAGCAGCTTAGTCAGGAACCAGCCCCAGCATTTT
CDR3 protein: CASSLVRNQPQHF

J gene: TRBJ1-2
clone size: .
V gene: TRBV7-9
D gene: .
CDR3 length: 17
CDR3 DNA: TGTGCCAGCAGCTTAGGGACGGCCAAGGTAACGAACTATGGCTACACCTTC
CDR3 protein: CASSLGTAKVTNYGYTF

J gene: TRBJ2-6
clone size: many
V gene: TRBV7-9
D gene: .
CDR3 length: 15
CDR3 DNA: TGTGCCAGCGAGAAAGACGACTCTGGGGCCAACGTCCTGACTTTC
CDR3 protein: CASEKDDSGANVLTF

J gene: TRBJ1-4
clone size: many
V gene: TRBV7-9
D gene: .
CDR3 length: 14
CDR3 DNA: TGTGCCAGCAGCCCCCCCGGCGGGGACGAAAAACTGTTTTTT
CDR3 protein: CASSPPGGDEKLFF

J gene: TRBJ1-1
clone size: many
V gene: TRBV6-1
D gene: .
CDR3 length: 16
CDR3 DNA: TGTGCCAGCAGCCGCGGGACCGGCTTCTTGGACACTGAAGCTTTCTTT
CDR3 protein: CASSRGTGFLDTEAFF

J gene: TRBJ1-1
clone size: many
V gene: TRBV7-3
D gene: .
CDR3 length: 13
CDR3 DNA: TGTGCCAGCAGGGAGGAGACGAACACTGAAGCTTTCTTT
CDR3 protein: CASREETNTEAFF

J gene: TRBJ1-1
clone size: many
V gene: TRBV28
D gene: .
CDR3 length: 14
CDR3 DNA: TGTGCCAGCAGCTCGGGCAGTCGAAACACTGAAGCTTTCTTT
CDR3 protein: CASSSGSRNTEAFF

J gene: TRBJ2-4
clone size: .
V gene: TRBV24-1
D gene: .
CDR3 length: 16
CDR3 DNA: TGTGCCACCAGTGACCCTGGGGGGGGCAGAGAAAACATTCAGTACTTC
CDR3 protein: CATSDPGGGRENIQYF